This T cell receptor beta chain emerged from a study of blood T cell repertoires in COVID-19. Measured with immunoSEQ multiplex PCR; TCRdb has only the in-frame clones, and not every one. The sample yields about 200,000 clones, 80% to 85% seen once. Germline CDR1 is MNHEY and CDR2 is SMNVEV (reference sequence). The CDR3 is 15 residues long. V was clipped by 0 bases and J by 7 bases; unmatched bases: 8. The gene calls are TRBV27 and TRBJ1-1; 7 nucleotides match TRBD1. Sequencing used PBMCs or T cells enriched from blood (not recorded which). The receptor comes from a man aged 40-55 years who had recovered from COVID-19. The CDR3 sequence is CASSLSSRQGVEAFF. The CDR3 DNA is TGTGCCAGCAGTTTATCGAGTCGACAGGGCGTTGAAGCTTTCTTT.